These 21 T cell receptor beta chains came from one sample sequenced in a study of spatial heterogeneity in lung cancer. Described time point: sample taken at primary tumor resection. Extraction of whole RNA from tumor, nontumor lung or frozen PBMC preceded unsorted sequencing. TCRdb called the 5' RACE reads again in MiXCR, with one record for every CDR3 protein. The sample records 3,500 to 4,500 distinct CDR3 sequences, 50% to 65% being singletons. Sequencing was performed on PBMCs, taken at surgery. The origin of the receptors is a female donor with early-stage non-small cell lung cancer.

Comment on this clonotype: Since it is a stray read in a library aimed at alpha chains, this beta chain has a size that is not meaningful. The chain couples TRBV5-1 to TRBJ2-1; D call uncertain. Deletions cut 4 bases from V and 3 bases from J, with 17 bases between. CDR3 length: 16 residues. The germline gives CDR1 SGHRS, CDR2 YFSETQ. The CDR3 region is CASSPMAISNYNEQFF. As DNA, the CDR3 is TGCGCCAGCAGCCCAATGGCAATTTCAAACTACAATGAGCAGTTCTTC.

With respect to this clonotype: A library made for alpha chains picked up this beta chain off target, so its size means little. The rearrangement uses TRBV7-3 and TRBJ2-5; no firm D call. Deletions cut 3 bases from V and 2 bases from J, with 7 bases between. In germline, CDR1 is SGHTA, CDR2 FQGTGA. The CDR3 consists of 13 residues. As DNA, the CDR3 is TGTGCCAGCAGCTTGGCGGCTCAAGAGACCCAGTACTTC. Amino acid sequence: CASSLAAQETQYF.

Details on this clonotype: This beta chain is a stray read from a library made for alpha chains; its abundance is not meaningful. The V and J genes are TRBV9 and TRBJ2-3; D not certain. The CDR3 is 13 amino acids. The V gene's germline CDR1 is SGDLS and CDR2 YYNGEE. V was clipped by 0 bases and J by 2 bases, with 4 bases between them. The CDR3 region is CASSVADTDTQYF. The CDR3 nucleotides read TGTGCCAGCAGCGTAGCGGACACAGATACGCAGTATTTT.

This clonotype has a handful of counts. Since the library was made to target alpha chains, this beta chain is a stray read and its abundance is not meaningful. CDR3 sequence reads: CASSSTANYGYTF. The CDR3 nucleotides are TGTGCCAGCAGCTCGACAGCTAACTATGGCTACACCTTC. V is TRBV7-2 and J is TRBJ1-2; tentatively, D is TRBD1 (5 bases). The V gene lost 4 bases and the J gene lost 0 bases, with 6 bases spanning the gap. The germline V gene has CDR1 SGHTA and CDR2 FQGNSA. This CDR3 comprises 13 residues. Variable domain in full (rest from reference TRBV7-2 and TRBJ1-2): GAGVSQSPSNKVTEKGKDVELRCDPISGHTALYWYRQSLGQGLEFLIYFQGNSAPDKSGLPSDRFSAERTGGSVSTLTIQRTQQEDSAVYLCASSSTANYGYTFGSGTRLTVV.

A remark on this clonotype: This beta chain represents an off-target read in a library built for alpha chains; its size is of limited meaning. The genes are TRBV7-9 and TRBJ2-3, with D unclear. This CDR3 is built from 12 residues. V lost 5 bases and J 2 bases, leaving 5 bases between the germline ends. CDR1 is SEHNR, CDR2 FQNEAQ, per germline (reference sequence). The CDR3 DNA is TGTGCCAGCAGCGCCGTCACAGATACGCAGTATTTT. It encodes CASSAVTDTQYF. Full variable domain (rest looked up from reference TRBV7-9 and TRBJ2-3): DTGVSQNPRHKITKRGQNVTFRCDPISEHNRLYWYRQTLGQGPEFLTYFQNEAQLEKSRLLSDRFSAERPKGSFSTLEIQRTEQGDSAMYLCASSAVTDTQYFGPGTRLTVL.

A word on this clonotype: This beta chain is a stray sequence in a library constructed for alpha chains; its clone size is not meaningful. This chain joins TRBV28 and TRBJ2-1; unclear D gene. Germline assignment: CDR1 MDHEN and CDR2 SYDVKM. V was shortened by 4 bases and J by 4 bases, with 20 bases between the two germline ends. The CDR3 runs 17 residues. The CDR3 nucleotides are TGTGCCAGCAGTTCCCTGCCTCCTCTTCCAGGATACAATGAGCAGTTCTTC. Its translation is CASSSLPPLPGYNEQFF. The whole variable domain, filled in from reference TRBV28 and TRBJ2-1, reads DVKVTQSSRYLVKRTGEKVFLECVQDMDHENMFWYRQDPGLGLRLIYFSYDVKMKEKGDIPEGYSVSREKKERFSLILESASTNQTSMYLCASSSLPPLPGYNEQFFGPGTRLTVL.

As concerns this clonotype: This beta chain slipped into a library made for alpha chains as a stray read, so its size is not meaningful. V and J are TRBV29-1 and TRBJ2-1; D gene uncertain. CDR1 is SQVTM, CDR2 ANQGSEA, per germline. CDR3 size: 13 residues. With 7 bases removed from V and 1 base from J, the gap between germline ends came to 11 bases. The CDR3 reads CSGQTRSYNEQFF. CDR3 bases: TGCAGCGGCCAGACCCGGTCCTACAATGAGCAGTTCTTC.

This clonotype was counted a few times. Because this beta chain is a stray read in a library intended to capture alpha chains, its abundance should not be given much weight. The rearrangement uses TRBV7-2 and TRBJ2-5; the D is unclear. In germline, CDR1 is SGHTA, CDR2 FQGNSA. The V end was cut by 1 base, the J end by 0 bases, with 6 bases between. The CDR3 is 14 amino acids. For the CDR3, the DNA is TGTGCCAGCAGCTTAGACGAAAACCAAGAGACCCAGTACTTC. Residues: CASSLDENQETQYF.

As for this clonotype: Within a library made for alpha chains, this beta chain is off target, and its count is uninformative. The chain joins TRBV29-1 to TRBJ2-1; TRBD2 agrees at 15 bases. Germline V gives CDR1 SQVTM, CDR2 ANQGSEA. V lost 4 bases to trimming and J lost 8 bases; unmatched junction nucleotides: 9. This CDR3 is 16 amino acids long. The CDR3 DNA is TGCAGCGTTGGCTCCGGGACTAGCGGGAGGTACGATGAGCAGTTCTTC. Encoded protein: CSVGSGTSGRYDEQFF.

A note on this clonotype: Being off target in a library aimed at alpha chains, this beta chain has a size of little meaning. The chain recombines TRBV11-3 with TRBJ2-6, with D unresolved. Between the trimmed V and J ends, which lost 5 bases and 0 bases, there was a span of 11 bases. This CDR3 comprises 16 residues. Germline V gene lookup returns CDR1 SGHNT and CDR2 YENEEA. CDR3 residues: CASSPDGGSGANVLTF. Written as DNA, the CDR3 is TGTGCCAGCAGCCCAGACGGCGGCTCTGGGGCCAACGTCCTGACTTTC.

This clonotype was counted a single time. This beta chain appears as a stray read in a library generated for alpha chains; its size is not informative. The chain uses TRBV5-4 and TRBJ2-3, with 9 positions matching TRBD2. The CDR3 is 17 residues long. CDR1 is SGHNT, CDR2 YYREEE, per germline (reference sequence). The ends lost 0 bases at V and 4 bases at J; junction bases unmatched: 9. Here the CDR3 DNA reads TGTGCCAGCAGCTTGGGGCTGGCTAGCGGGAAAGCAGATACGCAGTATTTT. Its protein product is CASSLGLASGKADTQYF.

On this clonotype: This beta chain lies outside the target of a library built for alpha chains; its clone size means little. The chain combines TRBV6-6 with TRBJ2-7, with a possible D match to TRBD1 (6 bases). There are 15 residues in the CDR3. In germline, CDR1 is MNHNY, CDR2 SVGAGI (reference sequence). The V and J ends lost 6 bases and 2 bases respectively, with 17 bases between them. Here the CDR3 reads CASSPGQLKTYEQYF. In DNA form, the CDR3 reads TGTGCCAGCAGCCCGGGACAACTGAAGACCTACGAGCAGTACTTC.

This clonotype was counted a few times. A library prepared for alpha chains yielded this beta chain as an off-target read; its size is of little meaning. The chain joins TRBV24-1 to TRBJ2-3; D possibly matches TRBD1 or TRBD2 (5 bases each). V was shortened by 0 bases and J by 0 bases, with 12 bases between the two germline ends. Germline values: CDR1 KGHDR, CDR2 SFDVKD. The CDR3 consists of 17 residues. CDR3 loop: CATSDLGTTHSTDTQYF. The CDR3 DNA reads TGTGCCACCAGTGATTTGGGGACCACACATAGCACAGATACGCAGTATTTT.

As for this clonotype: This beta chain slipped into a library made for alpha chains as a stray read, so its size is not meaningful. The CDR3 loop is CASHRVNTGELFF. CDR3 DNA: TGTGCCAGCCACAGGGTGAACACCGGGGAGCTGTTTTTT. The J gene is TRBJ2-2, the V gene TRBV2; TRBD1 is a possible D gene (6 bases). Germline CDR1 and CDR2: SNHLY and FYNNEI. This CDR3 contains 13 residues. Trimming removed 8 bases at V and 1 base at J, with 8 bases between.

On this clonotype itself: Little can be read into the size of this beta chain, an off-target read in a library designed for alpha chains. The chain uses TRBV5-1 and TRBJ2-1, with D uncertain. Germline V lookup: CDR1 SGHRS, CDR2 YFSETQ. This CDR3 has 11 residues. Trimming stripped 2 bases from V and 7 bases from J, with 4 bases between. CDR3 sequence reads: CASSFTNEQFF. In nucleotides, the CDR3 is TGCGCCAGCAGCTTCACAAATGAGCAGTTCTTC.

As regards this clonotype: The library was built for alpha chains, so this beta chain is an off-target read and its size means little. The CDR3: CASSSHRNADTQYF. DNA for the CDR3: TGTGCCAGCAGCTCCCACCGAAACGCAGATACGCAGTATTTT. The chain uses TRBV7-3 and TRBJ2-3; no reliable D call. V was clipped by 4 bases and J by 4 bases, with 12 bases between them. The CDR3 sequence is 14 residues long. The germline V gene encodes CDR1 SGHTA and CDR2 FQGTGA.

Points on this clonotype: Since the library was made to target alpha chains, this beta chain is a stray read and its abundance is not meaningful. V and J are TRBV30 and TRBJ1-1; tentative D call: TRBD1 (5 bases). The germline gives CDR1 GTSNPN, CDR2 SVGIG (reference sequence). CDR3 length: 13 amino acids. V lost 4 bases and J 3 bases, leaving 12 bases between the germline ends. The CDR3: CAWKGISDTEAFF. The CDR3 coding sequence is TGTGCCTGGAAGGGGATTTCAGACACTGAAGCTTTCTTT.

This clonotype has only a few counts. A library prepared for alpha chains yielded this beta chain as an off-target read; its size is of little meaning. The chain has TRBV7-8 and TRBJ2-7; 8 bases match TRBD2. The V gene's germline CDR1 is SGHVS and CDR2 FQNEAQ. CDR3 length: 13 amino acids. Trimming took 5 bases from V and 4 from J; bases not matched to a gene: 4. CDR3 residues: CASSLSGTYEQYF. CDR3 DNA: TGTGCCAGCAGCCTTAGCGGGACTTACGAGCAGTACTTC.

A word on this clonotype: Since it is a stray read in a library aimed at alpha chains, this beta chain has a size that is not meaningful. V usage is TRBV6-2 or TRBV6-3 and J usage is TRBJ2-7; 7 nucleotides align to TRBD2. The CDR3 consists of 13 residues. CDR1 is MNHEY and CDR2 is SVGEGT in the germline V gene. Germline trimming cut 2 bases from V and 7 bases from J; bases unmatched to any gene: 5. The CDR3 region has the DNA TGTGCCAGCAGTTACGCGGGAGAGAGTGAGCAGTACTTC. The encoded protein is CASSYAGESEQYF.

Comments on this clonotype: The library was prepared for alpha chains; this beta chain is a stray read, so its frequency means little. The V and J genes are TRBV24-1 and TRBJ2-2, with D unclear. Germline CDR1 and CDR2: KGHDR and SFDVKD. The V end was cut by 3 bases, the J end by 1 base, with 11 bases between. The CDR3 length is 16 residues. The CDR3 DNA follows: TGTGCCACCAGTGATGCGAAGGTGGGGAACACCGGGGAGCTGTTTTTT. Translating gives CATSDAKVGNTGELFF.

Concerning this clonotype itself: Little can be read into the size of this beta chain, an off-target read in a library designed for alpha chains. CDR3 DNA: TGTGCCAGCAGTTACAGAACCTACGAGCAGTACTTC. Translating gives CASSYRTYEQYF. This chain links TRBV12-3 or TRBV12-4 with TRBJ2-7; no clear D. The CDR3 consists of 12 residues. Trimming took 4 bases from V and 2 from J, leaving 6 bases between them.